A selection of T cell receptor beta chains follows, all from one sample in a study of response to subunit inactivated influenza vaccine. TCRdb called the RT-PCR reads again in MiXCR, with one record for every CDR3 protein. The sample contains more than 550,000 distinct CDR3 sequences, roughly 12% of which appear only once. The sample consisted of PBMCs from blood, taken on the day of vaccination. The receptor set was obtained from a man aged 45-65 years who received an inactivated influenza vaccine. The CDR3 runs from the conserved cysteine through the conserved F or W. The D gene is left open where the match is weak. Size is omitted from some rows. Given values are once, few, many or a class for expanded clones.

d_gene: -
abundance: -
v_gene: TRBV7-3
j_gene: TRBJ2-1
CDR3nt: TGTGCCAGCAGCTTAACATCCGGGGGTCTCAATGAGCAGTTCTTC
CDR3aa: CASSLTSGGLNEQFF

d_gene: TRBD1
abundance: few
v_gene: TRBV7-2
j_gene: TRBJ2-7
CDR3nt: TGTGCCAGCAGCTTAGGATTAGCCGGACAGGGAAGGAACGAGCAGTACTTC
CDR3aa: CASSLGLAGQGRNEQYF

d_gene: -
abundance: -
v_gene: TRBV18
j_gene: TRBJ1-2
CDR3nt: TGTGCCAGCTCACCTAACAGGTCCAAATATGGCTACACCTTC
CDR3aa: CASSPNRSKYGYTF

d_gene: TRBD2
abundance: few
v_gene: TRBV5-1
j_gene: TRBJ2-1
CDR3nt: TGCGCCAGCAGCGTGACTAGCGGGGGACCCAATGAGCAGTTCTTC
CDR3aa: CASSVTSGGPNEQFF

d_gene: TRBD1
abundance: many
v_gene: TRBV12-3/TRBV12-4
j_gene: TRBJ1-2
CDR3nt: TGTGCCAGCAGCCCAGGGACAGCGATTTCTACCTATGGCTACACCTTC
CDR3aa: CASSPGTAISTYGYTF

d_gene: TRBD1
abundance: many
v_gene: TRBV7-2
j_gene: TRBJ1-1
CDR3nt: TGTGCCAGCAGCTTAGACAGGGGGTTTGGGACTGAAGCTTTCTTT
CDR3aa: CASSLDRGFGTEAFF

d_gene: -
abundance: -
v_gene: TRBV11-2
j_gene: TRBJ2-1
CDR3nt: TGTGCCAGCCAGCGAACCAATGAGCAGTTCTTC
CDR3aa: CASQRTNEQFF

d_gene: -
abundance: -
v_gene: TRBV7-8
j_gene: TRBJ2-3
CDR3nt: TGTGCCAGCAGCTTCGGACTACCTAGCACAGATACGCAGTATTTT
CDR3aa: CASSFGLPSTDTQYF

d_gene: -
abundance: many
v_gene: TRBV9
j_gene: TRBJ2-1
CDR3nt: TGTGCCAGCAGCGTAGGTCAGGGCCCCTACAATGAGCAGTTCTTC
CDR3aa: CASSVGQGPYNEQFF

d_gene: -
abundance: -
v_gene: TRBV12-3/TRBV12-4
j_gene: TRBJ2-7
CDR3nt: TGTGCCAGCAGTTTAGGGCAGGGATTGATCTCCTACGTGCAGTACTTC
CDR3aa: CASSLGQGLISYVQYF

d_gene: -
abundance: -
v_gene: TRBV18
j_gene: TRBJ1-1
CDR3nt: TGTGCCAGCTCACCGCACCCTTTTCAGGTGAACACTGAAGCTTTCTTT
CDR3aa: CASSPHPFQVNTEAFF

d_gene: -
abundance: few
v_gene: TRBV7-7
j_gene: TRBJ2-2
CDR3nt: TGTGCTAGCAGCTTAGACGGACAGTCCGGGGAGCTGTTTTTT
CDR3aa: CASSLDGQSGELFF

d_gene: -
abundance: -
v_gene: TRBV5-1
j_gene: TRBJ2-5
CDR3nt: TGCGCCAGCAGCTTTGGCAGAGAAGAGACCCAGTACTTC
CDR3aa: CASSFGREETQYF

d_gene: -
abundance: -
v_gene: TRBV7-7
j_gene: TRBJ2-2
CDR3nt: TGTGCTAGCAGCGTCGAGAACACCGGGGAGCTGTTTTTT
CDR3aa: CASSVENTGELFF

d_gene: -
abundance: few
v_gene: TRBV5-1
j_gene: TRBJ2-3
CDR3nt: TGCGCCAGCAGCTTGGTGCGGCTAGACACAGATACGCAGTATTTT
CDR3aa: CASSLVRLDTDTQYF

d_gene: TRBD2
abundance: few
v_gene: TRBV20-1
j_gene: TRBJ2-7
CDR3nt: TGCAGTGCTAGAGATCAAGTAAGCGGGAGTAACGAGCAGTACTTC
CDR3aa: CSARDQVSGSNEQYF

d_gene: -
abundance: -
v_gene: TRBV18
j_gene: TRBJ2-4
CDR3nt: TGTGCCAGCTCACCACAGGGGTCTCAAAACATTCAGTACTTC
CDR3aa: CASSPQGSQNIQYF

d_gene: -
abundance: -
v_gene: TRBV5-1
j_gene: TRBJ2-2
CDR3nt: TGCGCCAGCAGCCCAAATCGGCAGGGATGGACCGGGGAGCTGTTTTTT
CDR3aa: CASSPNRQGWTGELFF

d_gene: -
abundance: -
v_gene: TRBV20-1
j_gene: TRBJ2-7
CDR3nt: TGCAGTGCTAGTCCGGGCGCCTACGAGCAGTACTTC
CDR3aa: CSASPGAYEQYF

d_gene: TRBD2
abundance: few
v_gene: TRBV7-2
j_gene: TRBJ2-3
CDR3nt: TGTGCCAGCAGCCTCGGACTAGCGGGGGGACTAGGTACGCAGTATTTT
CDR3aa: CASSLGLAGGLGTQYF

d_gene: TRBD1
abundance: many
v_gene: TRBV12-3/TRBV12-4
j_gene: TRBJ1-5
CDR3nt: TGTGCCAGCAGCCCCCAGGGGGGCCAGCCCCAGCATTTT
CDR3aa: CASSPQGGQPQHF

d_gene: -
abundance: -
v_gene: TRBV28
j_gene: TRBJ2-3
CDR3nt: TGTGCCAGCAGCAGAGTTAATTCGGACCTGGATACGCAGTATTTT
CDR3aa: CASSRVNSDLDTQYF

d_gene: -
abundance: few
v_gene: TRBV4-3
j_gene: TRBJ2-4
CDR3nt: TGCGCCAGCAGCCGATCATACTGGGGGTTCTCTGGGGAAGCCAAAAACATTCAGTACTTC
CDR3aa: CASSRSYWGFSGEAKNIQYF

d_gene: -
abundance: many
v_gene: TRBV7-2
j_gene: TRBJ2-7
CDR3nt: TGTGCCAGCAGCCTAGGAGGCCTTGGATCCTACGAGCAGTACTTC
CDR3aa: CASSLGGLGSYEQYF

d_gene: -
abundance: few
v_gene: TRBV12-3/TRBV12-4
j_gene: TRBJ2-1
CDR3nt: TGTGCCAGTACCCCCGAGGGGGGCGGTTACAATGAGCAGTTCTTC
CDR3aa: CASTPEGGGYNEQFF

d_gene: -
abundance: many
v_gene: TRBV12-3/TRBV12-4
j_gene: TRBJ1-5
CDR3nt: TGTGCCAGCAGTTTACGGACGGTCAATCAGCCCCAGCATTTT
CDR3aa: CASSLRTVNQPQHF

d_gene: TRBD2
abundance: -
v_gene: TRBV27
j_gene: TRBJ2-3
CDR3nt: TGTGCCAGCAGTTTATGGGCTAGCGGGGGCCCAGATACGCAGTATTTT
CDR3aa: CASSLWASGGPDTQYF

d_gene: TRBD1
abundance: -
v_gene: TRBV5-1
j_gene: TRBJ1-6
CDR3nt: TGCGACAGCAGCAAACAGGGGTTTGATAATTCACCCCTCCACTTT
CDR3aa: CDSSKQGFDNSPLHF